These 15 T cell receptor beta chains originate from one sample sequenced in a study of CD8 T cells in ankylosing spondylitis. Findings of the study overall: Among TCR beta sequences, a motif of eight highly homologous variants appeared characteristic of ankylosing spondylitis blood.

Which antigens these TCRs recognize remains unknown. Using its own MiXCR run on the 5' RACE reads, TCRdb lists one record per CDR3 protein. This sample has about 540,000 distinct CDR3 sequences; approximately 11% occur once, and the top ten carry over 6.5%. Source material: blood, either unsorted or a sorted T cell fraction (not recorded which). These receptors came from a male donor with ankylosing spondylitis.

In this sample, this clonotype turned up many times. The chain employs TRBV27 and TRBJ2-3; TRBD2 might be the D (7 bases). Trimming cost V 8 bases and J 2 bases, with 11 bases left between them. Germline V gene lookup returns CDR1 MNHEY and CDR2 SMNVEV (reference sequence). The CDR3 loop spans 13 amino acids. Here the CDR3 reads CASWGGATDTQYF. Here the CDR3 DNA reads TGTGCCAGCTGGGGGGGGGCCACAGATACGCAGTATTTT.

This chain links TRBV27 with TRBJ2-5; TRBD1 aligns across 7 bases. Germline loops: CDR1 MNHEY, CDR2 SMNVEV (reference sequence). The CDR3 is 14 amino acids. V shed 4 bases, J shed 5 bases, and the junction held 7 bases outside the gene matches. Written as DNA, the CDR3 is TGTGCCAGCAGTTCTCGACGAGGGGGCGAGACCCAGTACTTC. Translated: CASSSRRGGETQYF.

The chain carries TRBV5-1 and TRBJ2-3; D is unresolved. There are 16 residues in the CDR3. Germline-derived CDR1 and CDR2 are SGHRS and YFSETQ. V was pared by 4 bases and J by 1 base, with 16 bases between. The chain's CDR3 is CASSIGVGDRTDTQYF. Here the CDR3 DNA reads TGCGCCAGCAGCATTGGCGTGGGCGACCGCACAGATACGCAGTATTTT.

The V call is TRBV20-1, the J call TRBJ2-2, with 11 bases matching TRBD1. Germline CDR1 is DFQATT and CDR2 is SNEGSKA (reference sequence). J was trimmed by 5 bases and V by 0 bases; bases with no gene match: 2. The CDR3 length is 15 residues. The CDR3 is CSAREWDRGTGELFF. The CDR3 nucleotides are TGCAGTGCTAGAGAATGGGACAGGGGGACCGGGGAGCTGTTTTTT.

The sample holds many counts of this clonotype. The chain uses TRBV6-5 and TRBJ1-5, with unresolved D. V dropped 2 bases and J dropped 7 bases, with 9 bases sitting between them. This CDR3 contains 13 residues. Germline CDR1 and CDR2: MNHEY and SVGAGI. CDR3 sequence: CASSYALDQPQHF. The DNA for the CDR3 is TGTGCCAGCAGTTACGCCCTAGACCAGCCCCAGCATTTT.

This clonotype was observed a few times. The gene calls are TRBV5-6 and TRBJ2-6; D uncertain. There are 17 residues in the CDR3. CDR1 is SGHDT and CDR2 is YYEEEE in the germline V gene. Trimming shortened V by 1 base and J by 1 base, and 12 bases separated the two germline ends. The CDR3 nucleotides are TGTGCCAGCAGCTTGATGGCGGCGGAGTCTGGGGCCAACGTCCTGACTTTC. This gives the protein CASSLMAAESGANVLTF. Variable domain in full (rest from reference TRBV5-6 and TRBJ2-6): DAGVTQSPTHLIKTRGQQVTLRCSPKSGHDTVSWYQQALGQGPQFIFQYYEEEERQRGNFPDRFSGHQFPNYSSELNVNALLLGDSALYLCASSLMAAESGANVLTFGAGSRLTVL.

This clonotype was observed a few times. V gene TRBV20-1 combines with J gene TRBJ2-1; 12 bases are shared with TRBD2. CDR1 and CDR2 (germline): DFQATT, SNEGSKA (reference sequence). V trimming: 0 bases; J trimming: 8 bases; junction bases outside the gene matches: 8. The CDR3 contains 16 residues. In DNA, the CDR3 is TGCAGTGCTAGAGATAAATCGACTAGCGGGAGCGATGAGCAGTTCTTC. Protein sequence: CSARDKSTSGSDEQFF.

The V and J genes are TRBV10-3 and TRBJ2-5; tentatively, D is TRBD1 (5 bases). The ends were cut back, 4 bases at V and 3 bases at J, with 12 bases in the middle. The CDR3 covers 14 residues. CDR1 is ENHRY, CDR2 SYGVKD, per germline. The CDR3 DNA reads as TGTGCCATCAGTGGGCAGGGCTGGAAAGAGACCCAGTACTTC. Residues: CAISGQGWKETQYF.

The chain combines TRBV29-1 with TRBJ1-6, with 7 bases lining up with TRBD1. The CDR3 spans 13 residues. Germline assignment: CDR1 SQVTM and CDR2 ANQGSEA. Unmatched junction bases numbered 6, after V lost 6 bases and J lost 7 bases. The CDR3 region has the DNA TGCAGCGTGGGAAACAGGGGAAATTCACCCCTCCACTTT. Its translation is CSVGNRGNSPLHF.

This chain uses TRBV11-2 with TRBJ1-4, with D possibly being TRBD1 (5 bases). The CDR3 is 16 amino acids. V was clipped by 0 bases and J by 8 bases, with 16 bases between them. Germline loops: CDR1 SGHAT, CDR2 FQNNGV. CDR3 nucleotides: TGTGCCAGCAGCTTAGACCAGCCGGGACTAAGGGAAAAACTGTTTTTT. Amino acids: CASSLDQPGLREKLFF. Full variable domain (outside the CDR3, taken from reference TRBV11-2 and TRBJ1-4): EAGVAQSPRYKIIEKRQSVAFWCNPISGHATLYWYQQILGQGPKLLIQFQNNGVVDDSQLPKDRFSAERLKGVDSTLKIQPAKLEDSAVYLCASSLDQPGLREKLFFGSGTQLSVL.

This clonotype has more than one count but fewer than ten. V gene TRBV20-1 combines with J gene TRBJ1-2, with TRBD1 as a possible D gene (5 bases). V was clipped by 6 bases and J by 4 bases, with 21 bases between them. The CDR3 has 15 residues. Germline loops: CDR1 DFQATT, CDR2 SNEGSKA (reference sequence). For the CDR3, the DNA is TGCAGTGCCCCCACCCGCCCAGGGCAGAGCTATGGCTACACCTTC. It is translated as CSAPTRPGQSYGYTF.

This chain links TRBV7-2 with TRBJ1-6, with unresolved D. The CDR3 covers 14 residues. V was cut by 1 base and J by 10 bases, with 11 bases left in between. The germline V gene encodes CDR1 SGHTA and CDR2 FQGNSA. In DNA form, the CDR3 reads TGTGCCAGCAGCTTAGGTGGAGTCGAGTCACCCCTCCACTTT. Translating it yields CASSLGGVESPLHF.

This clonotype was observed a handful of times. This chain connects TRBV9 to TRBJ2-1, with TRBD2 matching over 11 bases. This CDR3 is 16 amino acids long. Germline V gene data show CDR1 as SGDLS and CDR2 as YYNGEE. V lost 4 bases, J lost 8 bases, and 11 bases stayed unmatched. CDR3 region: CASSLSTSGSTYEQFF. The CDR3 bases are TGTGCCAGCAGCCTGTCAACTAGCGGGAGCACATATGAGCAGTTCTTC.

This clonotype was observed a handful of times. The J gene is TRBJ2-1, the V gene TRBV29-1, with a weak D call TRBD2 (5 bases). Germline CDR1 reads SQVTM; CDR2 reads ANQGSEA. V lost 8 bases to trimming and J lost 4 bases, with 18 bases between them. CDR3 length equals 14 residues. In DNA, the CDR3 is TGCAGCCTAAAGCTTGGACTGGCATACAATGAGCAGTTCTTC. It encodes CSLKLGLAYNEQFF.

The chain uses TRBV5-1 and TRBJ1-4; D perhaps matches TRBD1 (5 bases). V was clipped by 5 bases and J by 5 bases, with 13 bases between them. The CDR3 runs 14 residues. CDR1 is SGHRS and CDR2 is YFSETQ in the germline V gene. CDR3 protein: CASRGGSGNEKLFF. CDR3 in DNA: TGCGCCAGCAGGGGGGGGTCCGGGAATGAAAAACTGTTTTTT.